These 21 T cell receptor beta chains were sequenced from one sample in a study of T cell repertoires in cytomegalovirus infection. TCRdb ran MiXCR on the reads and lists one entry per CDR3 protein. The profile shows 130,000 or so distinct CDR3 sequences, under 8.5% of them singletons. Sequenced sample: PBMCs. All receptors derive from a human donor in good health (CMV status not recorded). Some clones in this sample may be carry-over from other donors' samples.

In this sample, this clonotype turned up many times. This CDR3 is CSVQSTANTEAFF. For the CDR3, the DNA is TGCAGCGTGCAATCGACAGCCAACACTGAAGCTTTCTTT. The rearrangement links TRBV29-1 to TRBJ1-1; a weak D match, TRBD1 (5 bases). Trimming shortened V by 6 bases and J by 2 bases, and 13 bases separated the two germline ends. This CDR3 is built from 13 residues. Germline CDR1 is SQVTM and CDR2 is ANQGSEA.

Here the CDR3 reads CASSLRRGGLRADGSPLHF. CDR3 DNA sequence: TGTGCCAGCAGCCTCCGCCGTGGGGGATTAAGAGCGGATGGATCACCCCTCCACTTT. The V gene is TRBV27, the J gene TRBJ1-6; TRBD1 is a possible D gene (5 bases). Trimming removed 6 bases at V and 10 bases at J, with 31 bases between. From germline, CDR1 is MNHEY and CDR2 SMNVEV (reference sequence). This CDR3 has 19 residues.

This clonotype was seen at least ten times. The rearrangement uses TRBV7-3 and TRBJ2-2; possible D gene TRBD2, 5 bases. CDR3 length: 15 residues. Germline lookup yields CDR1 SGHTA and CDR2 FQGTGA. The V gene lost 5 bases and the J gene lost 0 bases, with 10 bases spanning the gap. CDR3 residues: CASSAVGANTGELFF. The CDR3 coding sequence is TGTGCCAGCAGCGCGGTCGGGGCGAACACCGGGGAGCTGTTTTTT.

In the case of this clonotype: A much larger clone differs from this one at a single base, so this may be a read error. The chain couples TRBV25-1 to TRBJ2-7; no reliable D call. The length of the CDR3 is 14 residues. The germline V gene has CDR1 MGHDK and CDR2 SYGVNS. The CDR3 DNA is TGTGCCAGCAGCGCCGAAGCCCCCCCATACGATCAGTACTTC. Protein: CASSAEAPPYDQYF.

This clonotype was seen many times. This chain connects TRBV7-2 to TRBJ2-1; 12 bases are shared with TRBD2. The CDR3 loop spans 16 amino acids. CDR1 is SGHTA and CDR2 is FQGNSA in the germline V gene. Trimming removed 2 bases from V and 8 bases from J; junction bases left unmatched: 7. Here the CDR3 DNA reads TGTGCCAGCAGCTTACAGGCTAGCGGGGGGGTAGATGAGCAGTTCTTC. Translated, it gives CASSLQASGGVDEQFF.

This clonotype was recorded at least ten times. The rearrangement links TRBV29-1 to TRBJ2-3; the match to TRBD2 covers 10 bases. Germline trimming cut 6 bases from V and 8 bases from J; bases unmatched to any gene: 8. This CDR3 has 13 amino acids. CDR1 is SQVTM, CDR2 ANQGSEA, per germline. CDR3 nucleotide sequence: TGCAGCGTCATAGCGGGGGGTCGAGGTACGCAGTATTTT. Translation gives CSVIAGGRGTQYF.

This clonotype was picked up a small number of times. The CDR3 DNA sequence: TGTGCCAGCAGCCAAGCTCGTCTTGGAGGGGGCTACACCTTC. Translating it yields CASSQARLGGGYTF. The chain joins TRBV14 to TRBJ1-2; D is ambiguous. The CDR3 runs 14 residues. In germline, CDR1 is SGHDN, CDR2 FVKESK. Trimming left V 1 base short and J 8 bases short, with 14 bases between.

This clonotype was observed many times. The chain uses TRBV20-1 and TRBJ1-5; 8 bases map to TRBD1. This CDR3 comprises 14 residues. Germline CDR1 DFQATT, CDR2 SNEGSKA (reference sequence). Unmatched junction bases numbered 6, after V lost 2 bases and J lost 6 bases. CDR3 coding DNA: TGCAGTGCTAGATCCGACAGGGGAGGTCAGCCCCAGCATTTT. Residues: CSARSDRGGQPQHF.

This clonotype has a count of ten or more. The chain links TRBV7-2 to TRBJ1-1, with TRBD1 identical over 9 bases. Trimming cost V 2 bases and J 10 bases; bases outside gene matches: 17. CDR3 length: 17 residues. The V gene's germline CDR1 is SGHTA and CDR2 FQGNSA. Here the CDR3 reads CASSLNRGLSMNRGAFF. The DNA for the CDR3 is TGTGCCAGCAGCTTAAACAGGGGGCTATCCATGAACCGTGGAGCTTTCTTT.

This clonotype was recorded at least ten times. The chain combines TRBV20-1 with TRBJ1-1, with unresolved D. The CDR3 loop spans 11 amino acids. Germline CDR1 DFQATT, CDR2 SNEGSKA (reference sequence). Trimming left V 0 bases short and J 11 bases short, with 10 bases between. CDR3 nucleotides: TGCAGTGCTAGAGAGGCGACCCAGGCTTTCTTT. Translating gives CSAREATQAFF.

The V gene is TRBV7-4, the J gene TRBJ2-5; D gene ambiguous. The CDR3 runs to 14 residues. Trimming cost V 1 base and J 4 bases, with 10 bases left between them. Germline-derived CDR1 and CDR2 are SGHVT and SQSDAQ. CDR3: CASSLVLGGETQYF. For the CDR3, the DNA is TGTGCCAGCAGCTTAGTACTGGGCGGAGAGACCCAGTACTTC.

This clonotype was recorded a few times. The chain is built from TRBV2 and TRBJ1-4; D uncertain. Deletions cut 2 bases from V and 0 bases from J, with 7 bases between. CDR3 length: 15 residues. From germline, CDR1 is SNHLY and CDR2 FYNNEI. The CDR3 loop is CASSEQAATNEKLFF. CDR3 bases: TGTGCCAGCAGTGAACAGGCAGCAACTAATGAAAAACTGTTTTTT.

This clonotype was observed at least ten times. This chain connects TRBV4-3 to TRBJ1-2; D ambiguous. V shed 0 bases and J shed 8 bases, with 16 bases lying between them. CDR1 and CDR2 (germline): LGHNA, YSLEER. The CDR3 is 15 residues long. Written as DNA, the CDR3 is TGCGCCAGCAGCCAAGATCGGGTAGGAGATCGGGGCTACACCTTC. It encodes CASSQDRVGDRGYTF.

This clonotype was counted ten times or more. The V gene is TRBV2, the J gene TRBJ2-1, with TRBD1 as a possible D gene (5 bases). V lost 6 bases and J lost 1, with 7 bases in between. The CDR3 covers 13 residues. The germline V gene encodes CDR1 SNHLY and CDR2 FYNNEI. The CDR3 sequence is CASRDKSYNEQFF. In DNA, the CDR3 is TGTGCCAGCAGGGACAAGTCCTACAATGAGCAGTTCTTC.

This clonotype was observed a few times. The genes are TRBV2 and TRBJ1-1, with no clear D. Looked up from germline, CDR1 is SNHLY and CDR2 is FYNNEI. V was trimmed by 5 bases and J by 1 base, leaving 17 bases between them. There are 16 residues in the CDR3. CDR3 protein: CASSLRDLVGNTEAFF. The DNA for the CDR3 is TGTGCCAGCAGTTTACGCGACCTGGTGGGGAACACTGAAGCTTTCTTT.

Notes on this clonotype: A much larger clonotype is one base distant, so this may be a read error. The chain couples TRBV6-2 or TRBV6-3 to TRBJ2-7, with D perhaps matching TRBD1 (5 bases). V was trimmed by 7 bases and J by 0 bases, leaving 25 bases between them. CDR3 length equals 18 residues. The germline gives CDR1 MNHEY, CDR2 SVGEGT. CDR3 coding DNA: TGTGCCAGCACTCCGCCCGACAGAATCTCCGTGACCTCCTACGAGCAGTACTTC. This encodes CASTPPDRISVTSYEQYF.

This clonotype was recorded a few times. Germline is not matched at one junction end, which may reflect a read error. CDR3 coding DNA: TGCAGTGCTAGGCCCGGGACAGGCGTCCTTTTAACTTCCTTT. Translation gives CSARPGTGVLLTSF. The chain couples TRBV20-1 to TRBJ1-1; 8 nucleotides align to TRBD1. The CDR3 runs 14 residues. Germline V gene lookup returns CDR1 DFQATT and CDR2 SNEGSKA (reference sequence).

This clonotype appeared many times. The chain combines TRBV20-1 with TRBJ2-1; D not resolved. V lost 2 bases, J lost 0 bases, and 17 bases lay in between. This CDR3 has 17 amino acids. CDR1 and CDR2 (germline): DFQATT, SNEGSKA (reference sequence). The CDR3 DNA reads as TGCAGTGCTAGACCCTCGTTACCGGCGAGCTCCTACAATGAGCAGTTCTTC. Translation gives CSARPSLPASSYNEQFF.

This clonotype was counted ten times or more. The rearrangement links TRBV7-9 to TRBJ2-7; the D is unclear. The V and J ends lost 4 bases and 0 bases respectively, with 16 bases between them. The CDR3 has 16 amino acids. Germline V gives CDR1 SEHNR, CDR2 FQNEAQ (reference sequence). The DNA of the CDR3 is TGTGCCAGCAGCTCCACGGCCGGCATAACCTCCTACGAGCAGTACTTC. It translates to CASSSTAGITSYEQYF.

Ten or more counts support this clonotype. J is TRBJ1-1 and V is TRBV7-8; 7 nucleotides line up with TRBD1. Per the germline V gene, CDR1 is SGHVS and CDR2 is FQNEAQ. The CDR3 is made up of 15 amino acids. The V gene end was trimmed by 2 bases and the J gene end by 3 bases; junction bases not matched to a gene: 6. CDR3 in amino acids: CASSLPQGGYTEAFF. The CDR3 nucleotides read TGTGCCAGCAGCTTACCCCAGGGGGGGTACACTGAAGCTTTCTTT.

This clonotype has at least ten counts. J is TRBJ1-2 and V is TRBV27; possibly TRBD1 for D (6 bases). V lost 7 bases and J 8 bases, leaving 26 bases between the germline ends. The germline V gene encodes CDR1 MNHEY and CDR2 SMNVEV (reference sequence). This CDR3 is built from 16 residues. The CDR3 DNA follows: TGTGCCAGCATGCCGCGTAATTTTCGGGGGGCGCGAGGCTACACCTTC. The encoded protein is CASMPRNFRGARGYTF.